These T cell receptor beta chains were read from a single sample in a study of shared clonotypes between healthy human individuals. Here immunoSEQ multiplex PCR was the method, and the copy in TCRdb shows in-frame clones only, minus some. The profile shows 2 million to 2.5 million clones, approximately 95% of them singletons. Source material: naive CD4+ T cells sorted from blood. The source of these receptors is a man between 18 and 29 years old in good health. Each CDR3 is given with its conserved first and last residue. The order of the fields is V gene, J gene, clone size, CDR3 protein. Clone size is shown for a subset of rows, as once, few, many or a class of expanded clone.

TRBV28,TRBJ2-5,NA,CASSPPGRSETQYF
TRBV4-3,TRBJ1-1,NA,CASSQGLGLMNTEAFF
TRBV30,TRBJ1-5,NA,CAWSQVGGSNQPQHF
TRBV6-1,TRBJ2-2,once,CASRQTGKNTGELFF
TRBV28,TRBJ2-7,NA,CASRRGTASYEQYF
TRBV7-2,TRBJ2-3,NA,CASSPPQGTDTQYF
TRBV9,TRBJ2-7,NA,CASSPHADFYEQYF
TRBV6-5,TRBJ2-7,NA,CASSQAGGNEQYF
TRBV5-5,TRBJ1-5,NA,CASSDRGLSNQPQHF
TRBV20-1,TRBJ2-7,NA,CSAALDHEQYF
TRBV2,TRBJ2-7,NA,CASSGTAYEQYF
TRBV6-1,TRBJ1-5,NA,CASTRGAGQPQHF
TRBV9,TRBJ1-1,NA,CASSARSGGWGTEAFF
TRBV6-5,TRBJ2-1,NA,CASSPRTVSYNEQFF
TRBV28,TRBJ1-2,NA,CASSFRRTYGYTF
TRBV18,TRBJ1-1,NA,CASSKSTEAFF
TRBV7-9,TRBJ2-5,NA,CASSSPFGLAGPQETQYF
TRBV27,TRBJ2-1,few,CASRLLGLGGQFF
TRBV7-2,TRBJ2-2,NA,CASSLGDREAGELFF
TRBV11-2,TRBJ2-7,NA,CASSLKHSYEQYF
TRBV5-4,TRBJ2-7,NA,CASSQRLGQSSYEQYF
TRBV18,TRBJ2-7,NA,CASSPGNRGHNEQYF
TRBV6-1,TRBJ1-5,NA,CASTIYSQPQHF
TRBV6-5,TRBJ2-3,NA,CASSYSGGGTTDTQYF
TRBV5-1,TRBJ1-1,NA,CASSLQGENAEAFF
TRBV5-4,TRBJ2-1,NA,CASSARPTDEQFF
TRBV18,TRBJ2-7,NA,CASSPRDRSYEQYF
TRBV28,TRBJ2-3,NA,CASGLPSTDTQYF